These 22 T cell receptor beta chains share one sample of origin, sequenced in a study of beta chain features in type 1 diabetes (dated by TCRdb to 2016 to 2019). Study-wide conclusions, independent of this receptor: In all four CD4+ subsets, TCRB CDR3 length was moderately but significantly shorter in type 1 diabetes patients.

No antigen has been identified for these receptors. Libraries were made using the immunoSEQ multiplex PCR assay. The entire amount of isolated RNA was reverse transcribed using the High Capacity cDNA Reverse Transcription Kit, so the sequenced TCRB transcripts were expressed ones. The immuneACCESS repertoire file appears here via TCRdb, limited to in-frame rearrangements. These files lack a portion of the clones; in checked studies, under half of the deficit traces to unresolved V genes, and the cause of the others is not known. The sample data list about 650,000 clones, and 9.5% to 15% of these were observed just once. The ten biggest clones cover more than 0.09% of the sample. The material sequenced was naive CD4+ T cells from blood. The cell subset or site label of this sample denotes: true naive CD4+ T cells. The receptor source for this set is a man aged 25-45 years with type 1 diabetes.

This clone was detected a few times. The chain employs TRBV6-5 and TRBJ2-5; 9 bases are a match to TRBD1. The trim removed 9 bases at V and 7 bases at J, leaving 9 bases unmatched. Germline-derived CDR1 and CDR2 are MNHEY and SVGAGI. CDR3 length equals 13 residues. CDR3 residues: CASRQTGGSTQYF. The CDR3 DNA follows: TGTGCCAGTAGACAGACAGGGGGTTCGACCCAGTACTTC.

This clone was found a few times. The V call is TRBV19, the J call TRBJ2-2, with D perhaps matching TRBD1 or TRBD2 (5 bases each). Between the trimmed V and J ends, which lost 1 base and 7 bases, there was a span of 13 bases. Germline assignment: CDR1 LNHDA and CDR2 SQIVND (reference sequence). CDR3 size: 15 residues. The CDR3 is CASSIARAGGGELFF. The DNA of the CDR3 is TGTGCCAGTAGTATAGCCCGAGCTGGGGGCGGGGAGCTGTTTTTT.

To note about this clone: Other DNA sequences in the sample encode the same CDR3. The chain employs TRBV7-2 and TRBJ1-2; 7 bases fit TRBD1. The length of the CDR3 is 13 residues. The trim removed 5 bases at V and 4 bases at J, leaving 4 bases unmatched. Germline CDR1 and CDR2: SGHTA and FQGNSA. Written as DNA, the CDR3 is TGTGCCAGCAGCCCCGGGACAGCCTATGGCTACACCTTC. Protein product: CASSPGTAYGYTF.

J is TRBJ2-1 and V is TRBV25-1; the D gene is possibly TRBD2 (5 bases). Germline CDR1 and CDR2: MGHDK and SYGVNS. CDR3 length: 14 residues. Deletions cut 3 bases from V and 9 bases from J, with 15 bases between. The CDR3 nucleotides read TGTGCCAGCAGTGACTTCATCGCGGGTAGTGAGCAGTTCTTC. It is translated as CASSDFIAGSEQFF. Filled out from reference TRBV25-1 and TRBJ2-1, the complete variable domain reads EADIYQTPRYLVIGTGKKITLECSQTMGHDKMYWYQQDPGMELHLIHYSYGVNSTEKGDLSSESTVSRIRTEHFPLTLESARPSHTSQYLCASSDFIAGSEQFFGPGTRLTVL.

This clone was seen a few times. The chain joins TRBV6-5 to TRBJ1-4; possibly TRBD1 for D (5 bases). CDR1 and CDR2 from the germline V gene are MNHEY and SVGAGI. The CDR3 sequence is 15 residues long. V lost 0 bases, J lost 7 bases, and 12 bases lay in between. The CDR3 DNA sequence: TGTGCCAGCAGTTACTCGAGCAGGGTCAGTGAAAAACTGTTTTTT. It translates to CASSYSSRVSEKLFF.

This clone was seen only a few times. The chain carries TRBV11-2 and TRBJ2-1, with no clear D. With 7 bases removed from V and 3 bases from J, the gap between germline ends came to 13 bases. The CDR3 contains 14 residues. CDR1 SGHAT and CDR2 FQNNGV come from the germline V gene. In DNA form, the CDR3 reads TGTGCCAGCACCCCTGGGCAAGACTACAATGAGCAGTTCTTC. Translation gives CASTPGQDYNEQFF.

This clone was observed a few times. J is TRBJ2-2 and V is TRBV7-2; 12 bases fit TRBD2. CDR1 SGHTA and CDR2 FQGNSA come from the germline V gene. CDR3 size: 15 residues. V lost 7 bases, J lost 3 bases, and 3 bases stayed unmatched. CDR3 nucleotides: TGTGCCAGCAACCTAGCGGGGGGGCACACCGGGGAGCTGTTTTTT. Translating it yields CASNLAGGHTGELFF.

The J gene is TRBJ1-5, the V gene TRBV7-2; D may be TRBD1 (6 bases). CDR1 and CDR2 (germline): SGHTA, FQGNSA. Deletions cut 1 base from V and 7 bases from J, with 14 bases between. The CDR3 covers 15 residues. CDR3 bases: TGTGCCAGCAGCTTAGAACAGGGAGCTCAACAGCCCCAGCATTTT. Translation: CASSLEQGAQQPQHF.

This chain's CDR3 is CASSLVGAGTDTQYF. The CDR3 DNA reads TGTGCCAGCAGCTTAGTTGGGGCCGGGACAGATACGCAGTATTTT. V gene TRBV7-9 combines with J gene TRBJ2-3; a weak D match, TRBD1 (5 bases). Trimming took 1 base from V and 3 from J, leaving 11 bases between them. Per germline, CDR1 SEHNR and CDR2 FQNEAQ (reference sequence). The CDR3 spans 15 residues.

The chain has TRBV7-3 and TRBJ2-3; 7 bases are shared with TRBD2. The CDR3 has 14 residues. V lost 3 bases, J lost 3 bases, and 3 bases stayed unmatched. Germline-derived CDR1 and CDR2 are SGHTA and FQGTGA. CDR3 residues: CASSFAAGTDTQYF. DNA for the CDR3: TGTGCCAGCAGCTTTGCAGCGGGAACAGATACGCAGTATTTT.

This clone was detected only a few times. The CDR3 nucleotides are TGTGCCAGCAGACCCACAGGGACCCTTTCCTACGAGCAGTACTTC. Its protein product is CASRPTGTLSYEQYF. The chain is built from TRBV27 and TRBJ2-7; D possibly corresponds to TRBD1 (6 bases). V was cut by 6 bases and J by 1 base, with 16 bases left in between. CDR1 is MNHEY, CDR2 SMNVEV, per germline (reference sequence). CDR3 size: 15 residues.

This clone was detected a few times. The V gene is TRBV6-6, the J gene TRBJ2-3; no reliable D call. This CDR3 has 13 amino acids. Germline assignment: CDR1 MNHNY and CDR2 SVGAGI (reference sequence). Trimming left V 3 bases short and J 10 bases short, with 14 bases between. DNA of the CDR3: TGTGCCAGCAGTTATGGGTCCGAGACATCGCAGTATTTT. It specifies CASSYGSETSQYF.

This clone was picked up a small number of times. The J gene is TRBJ1-1, the V gene TRBV6-1; D gene uncertain. There are 13 residues in the CDR3. The germline V gene has CDR1 MNHNS and CDR2 SASEGT. Trimming took 7 bases from V and 0 from J, leaving 9 bases between them. The CDR3 coding sequence is TGTGCCAGCATCGCAGGTTTGAACACTGAAGCTTTCTTT. This sequence encodes CASIAGLNTEAFF.

This clone has more than one count but fewer than ten. J is TRBJ1-6 and V is TRBV5-4; D is ambiguous. The CDR3 runs to 12 residues. Germline CDR1 SGHNT, CDR2 YYREEE (reference sequence). The V end lost 0 bases, the J end lost 9 bases, and 4 bases lay between the germline ends. The CDR3 loop reads CASSLEVSPLHF. The CDR3 nucleotides read TGTGCCAGCAGCTTGGAGGTTTCACCCCTCCACTTT. Full variable domain (remainder filled in from reference TRBV5-4 and TRBJ1-6): ETGVTQSPTHLIKTRGQQVTLRCSSQSGHNTVSWYQQALGQGPQFIFQYYREEENGRGNFPPRFSGLQFPNYSSELNVNALELDDSALYLCASSLEVSPLHFGNGTRLTVT.

The table lists this clone with a few counts. Other DNA variants within this sample encode the same CDR3. The CDR3 nucleotides are TGTGCCAGCAGCTTACGGGGGGATGTCACAGATACGCAGTATTTT. Its protein is CASSLRGDVTDTQYF. V gene TRBV7-9 combines with J gene TRBJ2-3; 7 bases agree with TRBD2. The CDR3 is 15 amino acids. The germline gives CDR1 SEHNR, CDR2 FQNEAQ (reference sequence). With V trimmed by 2 bases and J by 2 bases, 4 bases remained unmatched.

The V call is TRBV5-1, the J call TRBJ2-1; D assignment may be TRBD1 or TRBD2 (5 bases each). This CDR3 is built from 13 residues. Trimming removed 4 bases from V and 4 bases from J, with 9 bases in between. Germline CDR1 and CDR2: SGHRS and YFSETQ. CDR3 loop: CASSGGPYNEQFF. The CDR3 DNA reads as TGCGCCAGCAGCGGGGGACCTTACAATGAGCAGTTCTTC.

V gene TRBV5-1 combines with J gene TRBJ1-4; 7 bases are shared with TRBD1. From germline, CDR1 is SGHRS and CDR2 YFSETQ. J gave up 14 bases and V 0 bases, and 19 bases lay outside the gene matches. The CDR3 runs 17 residues. The CDR3 here is CASSLAPRDSTPRGLFF. The CDR3 DNA reads as TGCGCCAGCAGCTTGGCCCCTCGGGACAGCACTCCTCGAGGGCTGTTTTTT.

This clone was seen a few times. CDR3 region: CASSFREGDTQYF. CDR3 bases: TGTGCCAGCAGCTTTAGGGAGGGGGATACGCAGTATTTT. This chain connects TRBV11-3 to TRBJ2-3; 7 bases align to TRBD2. Germline V CDR1 and CDR2: SGHNT, YENEEA. Trimming took 3 bases from V and 6 from J; bases not matched to a gene: 3. This CDR3 has 13 residues.

The chain joins TRBV7-2 to TRBJ2-5; 8 bases line up with TRBD1. In germline, CDR1 is SGHTA, CDR2 FQGNSA. The CDR3 sequence is 16 residues long. J was trimmed by 2 bases and V by 3 bases; bases with no gene match: 8. The CDR3: CASSFLPRTGQETQYF. The CDR3 DNA is TGTGCCAGCAGCTTCTTACCGAGGACAGGGCAAGAGACCCAGTACTTC. Drawing the rest from reference TRBV7-2 and TRBJ2-5, the complete variable domain is GAGVSQSPSNKVTEKGKDVELRCDPISGHTALYWYRQSLGQGLEFLIYFQGNSAPDKSGLPSDRFSAERTGGSVSTLTIQRTQQEDSAVYLCASSFLPRTGQETQYFGPGTRLLVL.

This clone occurred a few times. The chain is built from TRBV6-6 and TRBJ2-5, with 8 bases fitting TRBD1. V was clipped by 6 bases and J by 5 bases; unmatched bases: 8. The CDR3 is 14 amino acids. CDR1 and CDR2 from the germline V gene are MNHNY and SVGAGI (reference sequence). The CDR3 DNA sequence: TGTGCCAGCAGCAGACAGGGGAAAGGGGAGACCCAGTACTTC. Translating gives CASSRQGKGETQYF.

This clone was detected only a few times. This CDR3 is CAWSEGRGETQYF. CDR3 nucleotide sequence: TGTGCCTGGAGTGAAGGAAGAGGAGAGACCCAGTACTTC. The chain has TRBV30 and TRBJ2-5, with D uncertain. In germline, CDR1 is GTSNPN, CDR2 SVGIG (reference sequence). The CDR3 runs to 13 residues. Trimming shortened V by 1 base and J by 4 bases, and 10 bases separated the two germline ends.

This clone has just a few counts. The chain combines TRBV28 with TRBJ2-3; no clear D. There are 13 residues in the CDR3. V lost 7 bases, J lost 4 bases, and 12 bases lay in between. CDR1 and CDR2 from the germline V gene are MDHEN and SYDVKM. The CDR3 protein is CASMIPASDTQYF. Written as DNA, the CDR3 is TGTGCCAGCATGATCCCTGCATCAGATACGCAGTATTTT.